Listed here are 21 T cell receptor beta chains from one sample, sequenced in a study of blood T cell repertoires in COVID-19. Clones were read by immunoSEQ multiplex PCR, and TCRdb kept only the in-frame ones, dropping some. Here the sample spans tens of thousands of clones, approximately 92% being singletons. The sequenced material came from peripheral blood. The source is a man aged 50-59 years with active COVID-19.

CDR3 sequence (DNA): TGTGCCAGCAGCCAAGGACTCGAGCAGTTCTTC. Protein sequence: CASSQGLEQFF. V is TRBV6-5 and J is TRBJ2-1; tentative D call: TRBD2 (5 bases). Trimming cost V 6 bases and J 10 bases, with 10 bases left between them. The length of the CDR3 is 11 residues. Looked up from germline, CDR1 is MNHEY and CDR2 is SVGAGI.

V usage is TRBV6-2 or TRBV6-3 and J usage is TRBJ1-2, with D perhaps TRBD1 (5 bases). Trimming pared 5 bases from V and 6 bases from J, leaving 22 bases between. The germline gives CDR1 MNHEY, CDR2 SVGEGT. There are 16 residues in the CDR3. CDR3 residues: CASSTRTGPGFHGYTF. The CDR3, as DNA: TGTGCCAGCAGTACCCGAACAGGCCCGGGTTTCCATGGCTACACCTTC.

The chain combines TRBV11-2 with TRBJ1-4; D perhaps matches TRBD1 (6 bases). V gave up 6 bases and J gave up 3 bases, with 17 bases separating them. CDR1 and CDR2 (germline): SGHAT, FQNNGV. The CDR3 loop spans 16 amino acids. The chain's CDR3 is CASSPGSTGPNEKLFF. For the CDR3, the DNA is TGTGCCAGCAGTCCGGGATCGACAGGTCCTAATGAAAAACTGTTTTTT.

Here the CDR3 DNA reads TGCAGCGTCCCTGGAACAGGGGAGACCCAGTACTTC. Its protein is CSVPGTGETQYF. This rearrangement joins TRBV29-1 to TRBJ2-5; maybe TRBD1 (6 bases). CDR3 length: 12 amino acids. Deletions cut 6 bases from V and 5 bases from J, with 13 bases between. Per the germline V gene, CDR1 is SQVTM and CDR2 is ANQGSEA.

This rearrangement joins TRBV10-3 to TRBJ2-5; TRBD2 aligns across 12 bases. CDR1 and CDR2 (germline): ENHRY, SYGVKD. The trim removed 4 bases at V and 7 bases at J, leaving 10 bases unmatched. CDR3 length: 16 residues. In nucleotides, the CDR3 is TGTGCCATCAGTGGAGGGACTAGCGGGCGGGCCCCGACCCAGTACTTC. Its translation: CAISGGTSGRAPTQYF.

This chain joins TRBV7-9 and TRBJ1-2, with TRBD1 matching over 9 bases. Looked up from germline, CDR1 is SEHNR and CDR2 is FQNEAQ (reference sequence). This CDR3 region has 13 residues. The J segment lost 8 bases and the V segment lost 5 bases, leaving 6 bases of the junction unmatched. CDR3 region: CASSPRDREGYTF. In DNA form, the CDR3 reads TGTGCCAGCAGCCCCCGGGACAGGGAAGGCTACACCTTC.

This CDR3 is CATTNGGRNEKLFF. Here the CDR3 DNA reads TGTGCCACCACAAACGGGGGGCGGAATGAAAAACTGTTTTTT. J is TRBJ1-4 and V is TRBV15; weak D call: TRBD1 (6 bases). The CDR3 is made up of 14 amino acids. Germline V gene lookup returns CDR1 LNHNV and CDR2 YYDKDF (reference sequence). Trimming stripped 7 bases from V and 5 bases from J, with 14 bases between.

This chain uses TRBV2 with TRBJ1-1; TRBD1 might be the D (6 bases). CDR3 size: 13 residues. The germline V gene encodes CDR1 SNHLY and CDR2 FYNNEI. The V gene lost 7 bases and the J gene lost 7 bases, with 16 bases spanning the gap. The CDR3 loop reads CASNPRGASEAFF. DNA for the CDR3: TGTGCCAGCAACCCACGGGGGGCCAGTGAAGCTTTCTTT.

The genes are TRBV19 and TRBJ1-2; D gene unclear. The CDR3 loop spans 15 amino acids. V was shortened by 3 bases and J by 4 bases, with 15 bases between the two germline ends. The V gene's germline CDR1 is LNHDA and CDR2 SQIVND (reference sequence). CDR3 amino acids: CASSIVSGQSYGYTF. CDR3 sequence (DNA): TGTGCCAGTAGTATTGTCTCAGGCCAGTCCTATGGCTACACCTTC.

The chain is built from TRBV10-2 and TRBJ1-2; D gene ambiguous. The length of the CDR3 is 13 residues. The V and J ends lost 2 bases and 2 bases respectively, with 6 bases between them. CDR1 and CDR2 from the germline V gene are WSHSY and SAAADI. The CDR3 protein is CASSENENYGYTF. CDR3 sequence (DNA): TGCGCCAGCAGTGAGAACGAGAACTATGGCTACACCTTC.

This chain connects TRBV27 to TRBJ1-2; D is undetermined. The CDR3 loop spans 14 amino acids. The germline CDR1 and CDR2 sequences are MNHEY and SMNVEV (reference sequence). The V end lost 4 bases, the J end lost 4 bases, and 13 bases lay between the germline ends. The CDR3 spells CASSSPQAGYGYTF. Written as DNA, the CDR3 is TGTGCCAGCAGTTCGCCCCAGGCAGGCTATGGCTACACCTTC.

The rearrangement uses TRBV10-3 and TRBJ2-5; TRBD2 matches 8 bases. V was clipped by 4 bases and J by 1 base; unmatched bases: 2. CDR3 length: 14 amino acids. CDR1 and CDR2 (germline): ENHRY, SYGVKD. The CDR3 region has the DNA TGTGCCATCAGTGTAGCGGGGTCCCAAGAGACCCAGTACTTC. It encodes CAISVAGSQETQYF.

This chain joins TRBV9 and TRBJ1-4; 9 positions match TRBD1. The CDR3 spans 15 residues. The germline CDR1 and CDR2 sequences are SGDLS and YYNGEE. V lost 4 bases to trimming and J lost 6 bases; unmatched junction nucleotides: 7. The CDR3 is CASSPPGQGYEKLFF. CDR3 DNA: TGTGCCAGCAGCCCCCCGGGACAGGGATATGAAAAACTGTTTTTT.

V is TRBV7-2 and J is TRBJ2-7; 7 nucleotides match TRBD2. Germline V gives CDR1 SGHTA, CDR2 FQGNSA. The ends lost 3 bases at V and 4 bases at J; junction bases unmatched: 9. There are 15 residues in the CDR3. The CDR3 sequence is CASSFKISGWYEQYF. The CDR3 bases are TGTGCCAGCAGCTTTAAGATTAGCGGGTGGTACGAGCAGTACTTC.

V is TRBV4-1 and J is TRBJ2-1; the match to TRBD2 covers 12 bases. Germline CDR1 is MGHRA and CDR2 is YSYEKL. The CDR3 covers 16 residues. With V trimmed by 2 bases and J by 5 bases, 4 bases remained unmatched. CDR3 coding DNA: TGCGCCAGCAGCCAAACTAGCGGGGGGCCGAACAATGAGCAGTTCTTC. Protein sequence: CASSQTSGGPNNEQFF.

The chain joins TRBV4-3 to TRBJ2-2, with 7 bases matching TRBD1. The trim removed 0 bases at V and 6 bases at J, leaving 4 bases unmatched. Germline assignment: CDR1 LGHNA and CDR2 YSLEER. CDR3 length equals 15 residues. CDR3 coding DNA: TGCGCCAGCAGCCAAGACGACAGGGCAGCCGGGGAGCTGTTTTTT. Amino acids: CASSQDDRAAGELFF.

The genes are TRBV5-1 and TRBJ2-7, with 10 bases lining up with TRBD1. Unmatched junction bases numbered 3, after V lost 4 bases and J lost 2 bases. Germline loops: CDR1 SGHRS, CDR2 YFSETQ. The CDR3 has 14 residues. Written as DNA, the CDR3 is TGCGCCAGCAGCCACGGACAGGGGGCCTACGAGCAGTACTTC. This gives the protein CASSHGQGAYEQYF. The full variable domain, in which reference TRBV5-1 and TRBJ2-7 provide the parts outside the CDR3, is KAGVTQTPRYLIKTRGQQVTLSCSPISGHRSVSWYQQTPGQGLQFLFEYFSETQRNKGNFPGRFSGRQFSNSRSEMNVSTLELGDSALYLCASSHGQGAYEQYFGPGTRLTVT.

The chain uses TRBV19 and TRBJ2-1; 9 bases agree with TRBD2. The CDR3 extends over 14 amino acids. Germline V lookup: CDR1 LNHDA, CDR2 SQIVND (reference sequence). V shed 7 bases and J 7 bases; nucleotides not matched to a gene: 8. CDR3 nucleotide sequence: TGTGCCAGTAAGGTAGCGGGGGAAGCGAATGAGCAGTTCTTC. Amino acids: CASKVAGEANEQFF.

DNA of the CDR3: TGTGCCAGCAGTCCTACCCTTGAACATGGCTACACCTTC. Translating it yields CASSPTLEHGYTF. The V and J genes are TRBV6-5 and TRBJ1-2; no reliable D call. V shed 5 bases and J shed 6 bases, with 13 bases lying between them. CDR1 and CDR2 from the germline V gene are MNHEY and SVGAGI. CDR3 length: 13 residues.

The table lists this clone with a count of one. The chain is built from TRBV18 and TRBJ2-7; TRBD2 aligns across 8 bases. The trim removed 1 base at V and 1 base at J, leaving 6 bases unmatched. The CDR3 has 16 residues. Germline CDR1 reads KGHSH; CDR2 reads LQKENI. The CDR3, as DNA: TGTGCCAGCTCACCACAGTTGGCTAGCGGGTCCTACGAGCAGTACTTC. Amino acid sequence: CASSPQLASGSYEQYF.

The V gene is TRBV30, the J gene TRBJ2-5, with TRBD2 as a possible D gene (6 bases). The CDR3 length is 11 residues. Trimming took off 2 bases at V and 9 bases at J, with 10 bases between the two ends. The germline gives CDR1 GTSNPN, CDR2 SVGIG (reference sequence). The CDR3 coding sequence is TGTGCCTGGAGTAAAACGGGGGCCCAGTACTTC. It translates to CAWSKTGAQYF. The full variable domain, with the rest looked up from reference TRBV30 and TRBJ2-5, is SQTIHQWPATLVQPVGSPLSLECTVEGTSNPNLYWYRQAAGRGLQLLFYSVGIGQISSEVPQNLSASRPQDRQFILSSKKLLLSDSGFYLCAWSKTGAQYFGPGTRLLVL.